This T cell receptor beta chain was identified in a study of shared clonotypes between healthy human individuals (dated by TCRdb to 2018 to 2021). Study-level background: The cohort comprised two women and three men aged 18 to 49 years. For each donor, three plates each were used for CD4 naive and CD4 memory, two plates were used for CD8 naive, and one plate was used for CD8 memory. Each donor's leukapheresis produced roughly between roughly 0.85 and 10 billion PBMCs. To estimate repertoire size and how much clonotypes are shared between individuals, the study performed deep sequencing of blood TCR repertoires from about five healthy adults. Libraries were prepared and TCR repertoires were sequenced by different laboratories using diverse techniques, in order to increase sequencing depth and limit assay-specific biases. What the study reported, not specific to this receptor: The small number of donors limited the genetic and exposure-history diversity represented. Rarefaction of sorted-subset datasets indicated incomplete sequencing despite the large sequencing depth. Sampling was restricted to blood, and TCR repertoires in tissue are likely to differ from TCR repertoires in blood. Larger estimated clonotype richness was generally found for naive subsets than for memory subsets. Pairwise subsampling led to the expectation that sequencing depth would affect the degree of clonotype sharing among donors. About 5% of naive CD4, 3.5% of naive CD8, roughly 2.4% of memory CD4, and less than 0.45% of memory CD8 clonotypes were shared across a few donors. Clonotypes shared by all four sorted-subset donors showed higher generation probabilities than non-shared clonotypes.

The donors were healthy, HIV-negative adults who had no recently reported acute infections or vaccinations. Every donor was a Caucasian adult living in Nashville, Tennessee, USA. CD4+ T cells were enriched by magnetic negative selection, after which naive cells were positively selected on CD45RA and the negative fraction was taken as the memory subset. Blood was collected by leukapheresis, and PBMCs were isolated by Ficoll-Histopaque density gradient centrifugation and then cryopreserved in liquid nitrogen vapor phase. Purity and quantity of every magnetically sorted T cell population were checked by analytical flow cytometry. Genomic DNA was isolated from each sorted fraction and quantified by UV absorbance on a Nanodrop 2000c. Using the deep immunoSEQ assay, multiplex PCR amplified TCR CDR3 regions from genomic DNA. Extracted genomic DNA from each cell subset was distributed evenly across all wells of several immunoSEQ 96-well plates, and each plate was treated as a replicate. Each replicate PCR for sorted subsets received around 200 ng genomic DNA, equal to tens of thousands of T cell genomes. The purified libraries were quantified using a Qubit 3.0 fluorometer, sized with a Bioanalyzer 2100, and then quantified again using the KAPA Library Quantification kit. Every immunoSEQ 96-well plate was sequenced on a dedicated single-read 150-cycle Illumina NextSeq 550 flow cell. On the authors' methods: The immunoSEQ output contained only junctional sequences without quality scores, so filtering could not match that applied to full-length reads. To assign V/J genes and CDR3, sequences were annotated against IMGT germline references using PyIR, a Python wrapper for IgBLAST v1.9. Reads were filtered out if the reads had weak V/J assignments (E-value above 1e-6), no CDR3, stop codons, out-of-frame junctions, or ambiguous translated residues. V3J clonotypes were defined as sequences sharing the same inferred V gene, J gene, and CDR3 amino acid sequence. The percentage overlap between two repertoires was calculated by dividing the number of shared unique clonotypes by the size of the smaller repertoire. Three approaches were used to assess repertoire richness: RTK rarefaction, the Chao1 estimator, and Recon v2.1 estimates of unobserved clonotypes. Generation probabilities for all TCRbeta clonotypes obtained by the gDNA method from a handful of donors were computed using OLGA. Held by TCRdb, this immuneACCESS table contains in-frame sequences only and omits some clones. Under half of the omission traces to an unresolved V gene where checked; the cause of the rest is unknown. Clonal size and the V and J genes are those of that table, whereas D and trimming came from the DNA. The sample table lists 550,000 to 800,000 clones, 74% of them with a count of one. The ten largest clones represent approximately 1.7% of the sample.

The CDR3 spans 13 residues, from the cysteine through the phenylalanine. The read is trimmed to its CDR3 DNA, 39 bases read in frame from base 1. The germline ends are 5 bases apart after V is trimmed by 0 bases and J by 3 bases. CDR1 WSHSY and CDR2 SAAADI are derived from the germline V gene. As regards this clone: Its recognized antigen is unknown. No base qualities exist here, and no much larger clone lies one base off it.

The sequencing sample was made of memory CD4+ T cells sorted from blood. The cell subset or site label, read with the paper, signifies: CD45RA-negative fraction. The sequence joins TRBV10-2 to TRBJ1-1, with no reliable assignment of the D segment. This clonotype was obtained from a woman in her thirties in good health. DNA sequence: TGCGCCAGCAGTGAGTCGCGGTACACTGAAGCTTTCTTT. This yields the protein CASSESRYTEAFF.